This T cell receptor beta chain was documented in a study of cytomegalovirus exposure and HLA in healthy donors. Study information: HLA-typed donors were the source of some 80 million unique TCRs, which an early data release held. Among the 400 or so donors who were genotyped, about 80% fell in the genetic ancestry cluster that is associated with self-reported Caucasian donors.

V lost 0 bases, J lost 8 bases, and 13 bases lay in between. Germline CDR1 reads MGHRA; CDR2 reads YSYEKL. The CDR3 is made up of 14 amino acids. PCR involved 60 Vbeta and 13 Jbeta primers. Assay used: immunoSEQ multiplex PCR; TCRdb lists only in-frame clones, some missing. The data hold roughly 150,000 clones, with about 79% observed a single time. This clone was picked up a small number of times. This chain joins TRBV4-1 and TRBJ1-2; D unclear. The TCR was taken from a male donor in good health and CMV-seronegative. The sequenced sample consisted of PBMCs. In DNA, the CDR3 is TGCGCCAGCAGCCAAGATTTACAGTCCCTGGGCTACACCTTC. Its protein is CASSQDLQSLGYTF.